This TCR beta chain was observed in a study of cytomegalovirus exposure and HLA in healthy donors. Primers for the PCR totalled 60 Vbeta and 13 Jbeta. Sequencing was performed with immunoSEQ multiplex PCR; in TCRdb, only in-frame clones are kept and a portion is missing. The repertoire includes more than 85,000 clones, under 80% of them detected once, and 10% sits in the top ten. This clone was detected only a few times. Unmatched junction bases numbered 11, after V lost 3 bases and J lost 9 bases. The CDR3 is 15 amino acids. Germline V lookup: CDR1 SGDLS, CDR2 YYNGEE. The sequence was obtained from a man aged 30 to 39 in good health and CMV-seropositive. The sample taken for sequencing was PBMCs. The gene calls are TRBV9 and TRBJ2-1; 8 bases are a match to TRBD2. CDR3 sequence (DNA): TGTGCCAGCAGCGCCCGGCCGGGAGGGTTAAGTGAGCAGTTCTTC. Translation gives CASSARPGGLSEQFF.